The T cell receptor beta chain described here comes from a study of cytomegalovirus exposure and HLA in healthy donors. For this clone: The antigen is undetermined.

Study-level points and caveats: Accounts indicate the classifier identified cytomegalovirus status with strong specificity and sensitivity. According to a later analysis, TCR clusters from the first cohort tended to co-occur in the roughly 110 validation repertoires.

The donors were part of the validation cohort, which consisted of about 130 subjects and was separate from the first cohort of several hundred subjects. Repertoires were generated with immunoSEQ multiplex PCR, while TCRdb's copy carries only in-frame clones and drops some. The table includes about 120,000 clones, about nine tenths detected once. The CDR3 contains 16 residues. The V and J ends lost 1 base and 0 bases respectively, with 10 bases between them. CDR1 and CDR2 (germline): LGHNA, YNFKEQ. This clonotype was obtained from a woman under 30 in good health and CMV-seronegative. The chain is built from TRBV4-2 and TRBJ2-4, with D perhaps TRBD1 (5 bases). The sequencing input was PBMCs. CDR3 coding DNA: TGTGCCAGCAGCCAAGCTCTTGACAGAGCCAAAAACATTCAGTACTTC. Its translation: CASSQALDRAKNIQYF.